The 15 T cell receptor beta chains below were found in one sample sequenced in a study of blood T cells in healthy people across ages. A sample-barcoded 5' primer and a J-beta primer mix were used in a second PCR of roughly 6 to 12 cycles. TCRdb analysed the 5' RACE reads with MiXCR anew, one entry per CDR3 protein. The table has some 790,000 distinct CDR3 sequences, under 30% seen once. Material: blood. These receptors were obtained from an elderly woman in good health.

This clonotype was observed a handful of times. The chain couples TRBV4-1 to TRBJ2-2; D tentatively fits TRBD1 or TRBD2 (5 bases each). V lost 1 base and J lost 1, with 10 bases in between. The CDR3 is 16 amino acids. Germline-derived CDR1 and CDR2 are MGHRA and YSYEKL. The CDR3 sequence: CASSQAPGRNTGELFF. The CDR3 DNA is TGCGCCAGCAGCCAAGCGCCAGGGAGGAACACCGGGGAGCTGTTTTTT.

This clonotype was found many times. This chain links TRBV29-1 with TRBJ2-7; D assignment may be TRBD1 or TRBD2 (5 bases each). The CDR3 is made up of 12 amino acids. The V gene lost 4 bases and the J gene lost 2 bases, with 9 bases spanning the gap. Germline V lookup: CDR1 SQVTM, CDR2 ANQGSEA. The CDR3 loop reads CSVGDGTYEQYF. The CDR3 DNA follows: TGCAGCGTTGGGGACGGGACCTACGAGCAGTACTTC.

As for this clonotype: A clone one base away is much larger, so this may be a read error. This chain connects TRBV5-1 to TRBJ2-5; TRBD1 might be the D (6 bases). This CDR3 is built from 14 residues. The germline V and J ends were trimmed by 3 bases and 2 bases, with 11 bases remaining between them. Looked up from germline, CDR1 is SGHRS and CDR2 is YFSETQ. Here the CDR3 reads CASSYWDNQETQYF. CDR3 bases: TGCGCCAGCAGCTACTGGGACAATCAAGAGACCCAGTACTTC.

Ten or more counts support this clonotype. The gene calls are TRBV20-1 and TRBJ2-3, with 10 bases identical to TRBD2. Germline V gene lookup returns CDR1 DFQATT and CDR2 SNEGSKA (reference sequence). The CDR3 contains 15 residues. V was pared by 1 base and J by 2 bases, with 3 bases of the junction left unmatched. The CDR3 bases are TGCAGTGCTAGAGGGCTAGCGGGGGCCACAGATACGCAGTATTTT. Protein product: CSARGLAGATDTQYF.

The CDR3 protein is CASSDEGQGTDTQYF. In DNA, the CDR3 is TGTGCCAGCAGTGATGAAGGACAGGGGACAGATACGCAGTATTTT. The chain links TRBV2 to TRBJ2-3; 9 nucleotides align to TRBD1. The CDR3 runs 15 residues. Germline loops: CDR1 SNHLY, CDR2 FYNNEI. The V and J ends lost 3 bases and 3 bases, in that order; junction bases with no gene match: 4. Using reference TRBV2 and TRBJ2-3 for the parts outside the CDR3, the full variable domain is EPEVTQTPSHQVTQMGQEVILRCVPISNHLYFYWYRQILGQKVEFLVSFYNNEISEKSEIFDDQFSVERPDGSNFTLKIRSTKLEDSAMYFCASSDEGQGTDTQYFGPGTRLTVL.

J is TRBJ1-1 and V is TRBV18; possibly TRBD1 for D (5 bases). V lost 3 bases to trimming and J lost 2 bases, with 10 bases between them. Germline-derived CDR1 and CDR2 are KGHSH and LQKENI. The CDR3 totals 14 residues. The CDR3 spells CASSPNTGNTEAFF. The CDR3 DNA reads as TGTGCCAGCTCACCCAATACAGGAAACACTGAAGCTTTCTTT.

This clonotype appeared a few times. Since a much larger clone is just one base distant, this may be a read error. The gene calls are TRBV5-1 and TRBJ1-5; TRBD1 matches 9 bases. Germline CDR1 reads SGHRS; CDR2 reads YFSETQ. The CDR3 sequence is 14 residues long. Written as DNA, the CDR3 is TGCGCCAGCAGCTTCACAGGGGGCGATCAGTCCCAGCATTTT. Protein: CASSFTGGDQSQHF.

Ten or more counts support this clonotype. The chain joins TRBV7-9 to TRBJ2-6; D possibly uses TRBD1 or TRBD2 (5 bases each). The ends were cut back, 11 bases at V and 2 bases at J, with 13 bases in the middle. This CDR3 spans 14 amino acids. In germline, CDR1 is SEHNR, CDR2 FQNEAQ (reference sequence). The CDR3 region is CALGEITGANVLTF. CDR3 in DNA: TGTGCCTTGGGGGAGATTACTGGGGCCAACGTCCTGACTTTC.

The sample holds a few counts of this clonotype. This chain connects TRBV11-2 to TRBJ2-3; 9 nucleotides line up with TRBD2. V lost 5 bases to trimming and J lost 5 bases; unmatched junction nucleotides: 14. The CDR3 length is 17 residues. Looked up from germline, CDR1 is SGHAT and CDR2 is FQNNGV. CDR3 sequence: CASSPLGAGGRVDTQYF. The CDR3, as DNA: TGTGCCAGCAGCCCCCTAGGAGCGGGGGGCCGGGTAGATACGCAGTATTTT.

Concerning this clonotype: A clone one base away is much larger, so this may be a read error. The CDR3 spells CASSLGMSGNSYNEQFF. In DNA form, the CDR3 reads TGTGCCAGCAGCTTGGGTATGAGCGGAAACTCCTACAATGAGCAGTTCTTC. The chain uses TRBV5-6 and TRBJ2-1; weak D call: TRBD2 (5 bases). The germline V gene encodes CDR1 SGHDT and CDR2 YYEEEE. V shed 0 bases and J shed 0 bases, with 13 bases lying between them. This CDR3 is 17 amino acids long.

At least ten counts were recorded for this clonotype. The chain has TRBV20-1 and TRBJ2-2; possible D gene TRBD1, 6 bases. The germline V gene encodes CDR1 DFQATT and CDR2 SNEGSKA (reference sequence). This CDR3 spans 15 amino acids. Trimming took off 1 base at V and 2 bases at J, with 11 bases between the two ends. CDR3 amino acids: CSARVQGLNTGELFF. CDR3 in DNA: TGCAGTGCTAGAGTGCAGGGGCTCAACACCGGGGAGCTGTTTTTT.

In this sample, this clonotype turned up a few times. The rearrangement uses TRBV20-1 and TRBJ1-1, with D perhaps TRBD1 (5 bases). This CDR3 region has 15 residues. Germline-derived CDR1 and CDR2 are DFQATT and SNEGSKA (reference sequence). V was cut by 3 bases and J by 5 bases, with 19 bases left in between. The CDR3 DNA reads TGCAGTGCTAGCCCCCCCTGGGGGGGGGAAACTGAAGCTTTCTTT. As protein: CSASPPWGGETEAFF.

V is TRBV20-1 and J is TRBJ2-3; 10 bases are a match to TRBD2. Germline lookup yields CDR1 DFQATT and CDR2 SNEGSKA (reference sequence). V was pared by 3 bases and J by 6 bases, with 12 bases of the junction left unmatched. The CDR3 is made up of 16 amino acids. The CDR3 coding sequence is TGCAGTGCTAGTAAGAGACTAGCGGGCCAAAGGGATACGCAGTATTTT. Translated: CSASKRLAGQRDTQYF.

This clonotype was counted many times. The gene calls are TRBV6-5 and TRBJ2-1; 9 bases match TRBD2. The CDR3 is 15 residues long. Germline assignment: CDR1 MNHEY and CDR2 SVGAGI. The V gene end was trimmed by 5 bases and the J gene end by 7 bases; junction bases not matched to a gene: 9. CDR3 bases: TGTGCCAGCAGTCTAAGACTAGCGGTACATAATGAGCAGTTCTTC. Amino acids: CASSLRLAVHNEQFF.

Comment on this clonotype: A much larger clone lies a single base off, so this may be a read error. V usage is TRBV4-1 and J usage is TRBJ2-1, with TRBD2 matching 8 bases. The CDR3 has 16 residues. Per germline, CDR1 MGHRA and CDR2 YSYEKL. The CDR3 nucleotides are TGCGCCAGCAGCCCCTCCGGCGGGGGGTCCTACAATAAGCAGTTCTTC. Its protein product is CASSPSGGGSYNKQFF.